A single sample is the source of the 5 T cell receptor beta chains below, sequenced in a study of TIL therapy for anti-PD-1-resistant metastatic lung cancer. This was the immunoSEQ v3 assay. Sequencing used immunoSEQ multiplex PCR; TCRdb keeps in-frame clones, though not all of them. The repertoire includes tens of thousands of clones, less than 75% of them detected once, and 5.6% sits in the top ten. Time point noted: pre-treatment sample, taken before nivolumab and TIL therapy. Pleural nodules or supraclavicular lymph nodes made up most of the excised metastases sampled. The sequences come from tumor tissue, collected at baseline. These receptors came from a person aged 25-85 years with non-small cell lung cancer.

The J gene is TRBJ2-2, the V gene TRBV5-1; no firm D call. Per the germline V gene, CDR1 is SGHRS and CDR2 is YFSETQ. The CDR3 is 17 amino acids. V was clipped by 0 bases and J by 6 bases, with 18 bases between them. The CDR3 spells CASSLETSRPVPGELFF. CDR3 bases: TGCGCCAGCAGCTTGGAGACCAGTCGTCCTGTCCCCGGGGAGCTGTTTTTT.

The chain has TRBV28 and TRBJ1-4; possible D gene TRBD1, 6 bases. The CDR3 extends over 17 amino acids. Germline V gene lookup returns CDR1 MDHEN and CDR2 SYDVKM. Trimming shortened V by 6 bases and J by 0 bases, and 17 bases separated the two germline ends. CDR3 in DNA: TGTGCCAGCAGCCAATCCACAGGGACTGCAACTAATGAAAAACTGTTTTTT. Protein: CASSQSTGTATNEKLFF. Supplemented by reference TRBV28 and TRBJ1-4, the full variable domain reads DVKVTQSSRYLVKRTGEKVFLECVQDMDHENMFWYRQDPGLGLRLIYFSYDVKMKEKGDIPEGYSVSREKKERFSLILESASTNQTSMYLCASSQSTGTATNEKLFFGSGTQLSVL.

The chain is built from TRBV15 and TRBJ2-6, with a weak D call TRBD2 (5 bases). CDR3 length: 16 amino acids. Trimming stripped 1 base from V and 4 bases from J, with 11 bases between. In germline, CDR1 is LNHNV, CDR2 YYDKDF (reference sequence). CDR3 protein: CATSRVGAAGANVLTF. CDR3 sequence (DNA): TGTGCCACCAGCAGAGTGGGAGCGGCAGGGGCCAACGTCCTGACTTTC.

The V gene is TRBV6-1, the J gene TRBJ1-2; no definite D call. This CDR3 spans 15 amino acids. The germline V gene encodes CDR1 MNHNS and CDR2 SASEGT. With 0 bases removed from V and 7 bases from J, the gap between germline ends came to 15 bases. CDR3: CASSEALAQLVGYTF. CDR3 nucleotides: TGTGCCAGCAGTGAAGCGCTCGCACAGCTGGTTGGCTACACCTTC.

The gene calls are TRBV5-1 and TRBJ2-7; TRBD1 matches at 9 bases. The CDR3 length is 17 residues. Germline-derived CDR1 and CDR2 are SGHRS and YFSETQ. The trim removed 4 bases at V and 7 bases at J, leaving 18 bases unmatched. DNA of the CDR3: TGCGCCAGCAGCCCCTTGGCCCCGGGACAGGGATTGGGGGAGCAGTACTTC. Translating it yields CASSPLAPGQGLGEQYF.